The 29 T cell receptor beta chains in this list originate from one sample, sequenced in a study of T cell repertoires in cytomegalovirus infection. From the reads, TCRdb called clonotypes with MiXCR, one entry per CDR3 protein. In the table there are approximately 160,000 distinct CDR3 sequences, about a sixth of which are singletons. The sequenced sample was CD8+ T cells from PBMCs. Receptors were obtained from a human donor in good health (CMV status not recorded). Some clones in this sample may be carry-over from other donors' samples.

V usage is TRBV7-8 and J usage is TRBJ1-1; 8 bases line up with TRBD1. The CDR3 is 14 amino acids. V was pared by 3 bases and J by 4 bases, with 4 bases of the junction left unmatched. CDR1 and CDR2 from the germline V gene are SGHVS and FQNEAQ. The CDR3 here is CASSFRTGSTEAFF. CDR3 coding DNA: TGTGCCAGCAGCTTCCGGACAGGGAGCACTGAAGCTTTCTTT.

This clonotype has only a few counts. The rearrangement joins TRBV7-2 to TRBJ1-2; D gene ambiguous. The CDR3 contains 16 residues. Trimming took off 5 bases at V and 6 bases at J, with 22 bases between the two ends. From germline, CDR1 is SGHTA and CDR2 FQGNSA. DNA for the CDR3: TGTGCCAGCAGCCACCCACATGAACCCCGAATTAATGGCTACACCTTC. This translates into CASSHPHEPRINGYTF.

This clonotype was observed a handful of times. This rearrangement joins TRBV29-1 to TRBJ1-2; 7 bases fit TRBD1. The CDR3 extends over 14 amino acids. Losses at the gene ends were 4 bases for V and 0 bases for J; bases not matched to a gene: 5. The germline V gene has CDR1 SQVTM and CDR2 ANQGSEA. The CDR3 DNA reads as TGCAGCGTTGCCAGGGACAGAGCTAACTATGGCTACACCTTC. Translation: CSVARDRANYGYTF.

This clonotype was detected only a few times. The chain employs TRBV5-1 and TRBJ2-1; the D gene is possibly TRBD2 (7 bases). Germline CDR1 SGHRS, CDR2 YFSETQ. The CDR3 has 15 amino acids. Deletions cut 6 bases from V and 5 bases from J, with 18 bases between. The CDR3 sequence: CASTRWGGPDNEQFF. Here the CDR3 DNA reads TGCGCCAGCACAAGGTGGGGGGGGCCGGACAATGAGCAGTTCTTC.

This clonotype was counted between two and nine times. The chain couples TRBV9 to TRBJ1-1; the D gene is possibly TRBD1 (5 bases). Per germline, CDR1 SGDLS and CDR2 YYNGEE. Between the trimmed V and J ends, which lost 0 bases and 2 bases, there was a span of 11 bases. The CDR3 is made up of 15 amino acids. The CDR3 coding sequence is TGTGCCAGCAGCGTAGAGGGGAGAATCAACACTGAAGCTTTCTTT. Amino acids: CASSVEGRINTEAFF.

This rearrangement joins TRBV24-1 to TRBJ2-5; D unclear. CDR3 length: 12 amino acids. The ends were cut back, 5 bases at V and 0 bases at J, with 3 bases in the middle. The germline V gene encodes CDR1 KGHDR and CDR2 SFDVKD. As DNA, the CDR3 is TGTGCCACCAGTGGTAACCAAGAGACCCAGTACTTC. Protein product: CATSGNQETQYF.

The chain joins TRBV28 to TRBJ2-2; 9 positions agree with TRBD1. The CDR3 loop spans 16 amino acids. J lost 2 bases, V lost 5 bases, and 6 bases had no gene match. CDR1 MDHEN and CDR2 SYDVKM come from the germline V gene. The CDR3 region has the DNA TGTGCCAGCAGTCCTACGGACAGGGGCAACACCGGGGAGCTGTTTTTT. It encodes CASSPTDRGNTGELFF.

This sequence joins TRBV15 and TRBJ1-1; D remains unclear. The CDR3 runs 13 residues. The germline gives CDR1 LNHNV, CDR2 YYDKDF (reference sequence). V dropped 5 bases and J dropped 1 base, with 8 bases sitting between them. The CDR3 here is CATSSRRNTEAFF. CDR3 nucleotide sequence: TGTGCCACCAGCTCTCGAAGGAACACTGAAGCTTTCTTT.

This clonotype was seen more than once but under ten times. Written as DNA, the CDR3 is TGCAGTGCTAGTGCCGGGAACTTCGTGTACGAGCAGTACTTC. It codes for CSASAGNFVYEQYF. The chain joins TRBV20-1 to TRBJ2-7; possibly TRBD2 for D (5 bases). This CDR3 comprises 14 residues. Germline V gene lookup returns CDR1 DFQATT and CDR2 SNEGSKA (reference sequence). The ends were cut back, 3 bases at V and 4 bases at J, with 16 bases in the middle.

The chain joins TRBV5-6 to TRBJ1-1, with 7 bases that match TRBD1. There are 15 residues in the CDR3. With V trimmed by 4 bases and J by 3 bases, 9 bases remained unmatched. Per germline, CDR1 SGHDT and CDR2 YYEEEE. The CDR3 nucleotides are TGTGCCAGCAGCCACCCGACAGGGTTGGACACTGAAGCTTTCTTT. It codes for CASSHPTGLDTEAFF.

This clonotype is deemed medium-sized. The chain joins TRBV12-3 or TRBV12-4 to TRBJ2-6, with 7 nucleotides matching TRBD1. Trimming took 11 bases from V and 13 from J; bases not matched to a gene: 17. The CDR3 is 14 amino acids. The CDR3 region is CASISDRDSSVLTF. CDR3 coding DNA: TGTGCCTCCATCTCCGACCGGGACAGCTCGGTCCTGACTTTC.

V and J are TRBV12-3 or TRBV12-4 and TRBJ2-1; D may be TRBD2 (6 bases). V shed 1 base and J shed 3 bases, with 13 bases lying between them. The CDR3 runs to 16 residues. The CDR3 DNA sequence: TGTGCCAGCAGTTTAGTTTCGGGGGTCTACTACAATGAGCAGTTCTTC. This translates into CASSLVSGVYYNEQFF.

A few counts support this clonotype. V usage is TRBV3-1 and J usage is TRBJ2-1; weak D call: TRBD1 (6 bases). The V and J ends lost 1 base and 5 bases respectively, with 18 bases between them. The CDR3 runs to 17 residues. CDR1 and CDR2 (germline): LGHDT, YNNKEL (reference sequence). The CDR3 loop is CASSQVGVDRRNNEQFF. The CDR3 DNA follows: TGTGCCAGCAGCCAAGTCGGAGTAGACAGGCGAAACAATGAGCAGTTCTTC.

This clonotype was seen a handful of times. The gene calls are TRBV12-3 or TRBV12-4 and TRBJ2-1; the D is unclear. The CDR3 loop spans 13 amino acids. V was pared by 8 bases and J by 0 bases, with 8 bases between. CDR3 in amino acids: CASATLSYNEQFF. Here the CDR3 DNA reads TGTGCCAGCGCCACCCTCTCCTACAATGAGCAGTTCTTC.

The table lists this clonotype with a count of one. The junction and the germline gene differ at one end; a read error may be behind it. The chain joins TRBV7-2 to TRBJ2-7; perhaps TRBD2 as D (6 bases). The CDR3 loop spans 18 amino acids. Germline V gene lookup returns CDR1 SGHTA and CDR2 FQGNSA. For the CDR3, the DNA is TGTGCCAGCATCTTAGCCTACGGTTTCGGGGGAACGAGCTACGAGCAGTACTTC. Protein: CASILAYGFGGTSYEQYF. The whole variable domain, remainder taken from reference TRBV7-2 and TRBJ2-7, is GAGVSQSPSNKVTEKGKDVELRCDPISGHTALYWYRQSLGQGLEFLIYFQGNSAPDKSGLPSDRFSAERTGGSVSTLTIQRTQQEDSAVYLCASILAYGFGGTSYEQYFGPGTRLTVT.

This clonotype appeared a few times. The rearrangement links TRBV27 to TRBJ1-1; D is unclear. This CDR3 has 14 amino acids. In germline, CDR1 is MNHEY, CDR2 SMNVEV (reference sequence). V was shortened by 3 bases and J by 0 bases, with 8 bases between the two germline ends. CDR3 nucleotides: TGTGCCAGCAGTTTTCGCGGGATGAACACTGAAGCTTTCTTT. Translating gives CASSFRGMNTEAFF.

V is TRBV28 and J is TRBJ1-5; TRBD1 aligns across 7 bases. This CDR3 comprises 12 residues. The germline CDR1 and CDR2 sequences are MDHEN and SYDVKM. V was clipped by 10 bases and J by 4 bases; unmatched bases: 4. CDR3 nucleotide sequence: TGTGCCACCGTGACAGGGAATCAGCCCCAGCATTTT. Residues: CATVTGNQPQHF.

The gene calls are TRBV28 and TRBJ1-2; 7 nucleotides line up with TRBD1. The length of the CDR3 is 13 residues. The ends lost 7 bases at V and 2 bases at J; junction bases unmatched: 4. Per the germline V gene, CDR1 is MDHEN and CDR2 is SYDVKM. CDR3 loop: CASKPTGNYGYTF. The DNA for the CDR3 is TGTGCCAGCAAACCGACAGGGAACTATGGCTACACCTTC.

This clonotype was seen only a few times. V gene TRBV11-2 combines with J gene TRBJ2-7, with 7 positions matching TRBD1. Per the germline V gene, CDR1 is SGHAT and CDR2 is FQNNGV. This CDR3 is built from 13 residues. The J segment lost 3 bases and the V segment lost 5 bases, leaving 4 bases of the junction unmatched. The chain's CDR3 is CASSLRTGYEQYF. The CDR3 DNA sequence: TGTGCCAGCAGCCTCCGGACAGGCTACGAGCAGTACTTC.

This clonotype was observed many times. The chain joins TRBV7-9 to TRBJ2-7, with TRBD2 matching 8 bases. The CDR3 runs to 16 residues. CDR1 is SEHNR, CDR2 FQNEAQ, per germline (reference sequence). Germline trimming cut 5 bases from V and 2 bases from J; bases unmatched to any gene: 11. CDR3 residues: CASSPTGTRGTYEQYF. CDR3 nucleotides: TGTGCCAGCAGCCCGACCGGGACTAGAGGTACCTACGAGCAGTACTTC. Looking up the rest from reference TRBV7-9 and TRBJ2-7 gives the full variable domain: DTGVSQNPRHKITKRGQNVTFRCDPISEHNRLYWYRQTLGQGPEFLTYFQNEAQLEKSRLLSDRFSAERPKGSFSTLEIQRTEQGDSAMYLCASSPTGTRGTYEQYFGPGTRLTVT.

The J gene is TRBJ2-7, the V gene TRBV6-5; 10 bases are shared with TRBD2. Unmatched junction bases numbered 6, after V lost 4 bases and J lost 3 bases. The length of the CDR3 is 15 residues. CDR1 and CDR2 (germline): MNHEY, SVGAGI. DNA of the CDR3: TGTGCCAGCAGTTTTCTAGCGGGAGTTGACTACGAGCAGTACTTC. Its translation: CASSFLAGVDYEQYF.

This clonotype appeared a few times. The chain combines TRBV7-2 with TRBJ1-5, with 8 bases that match TRBD1. J lost 4 bases, V lost 5 bases, and 4 bases had no gene match. CDR1 is SGHTA and CDR2 is FQGNSA in the germline V gene. The CDR3 runs to 14 residues. The CDR3 loop reads CASSDTGGNQPQHF. Written as DNA, the CDR3 is TGTGCCAGCAGCGATACAGGGGGAAATCAGCCCCAGCATTTT.

There are a few counts of this clonotype. The DNA of the CDR3 is TGCAGTGCTAGAGGGCTAGCGGGGGGGAGACAAGAGACCCAGTACTTC. Its translation: CSARGLAGGRQETQYF. The rearrangement joins TRBV20-1 to TRBJ2-5; the match to TRBD2 covers 12 bases. The CDR3 runs 16 residues. In germline, CDR1 is DFQATT, CDR2 SNEGSKA (reference sequence). J was trimmed by 2 bases and V by 1 base; bases with no gene match: 5.

A few counts support this clonotype. V and J are TRBV28 and TRBJ2-7; D gene uncertain. Trimming shortened V by 5 bases and J by 2 bases, and 7 bases separated the two germline ends. The CDR3 is 12 amino acids. Germline V CDR1 and CDR2: MDHEN, SYDVKM. The CDR3 region has the DNA TGTGCCAGCAGTCTTCAAGCCTACGAGCAGTACTTC. Encoded protein: CASSLQAYEQYF.

The J gene is TRBJ2-2, the V gene TRBV7-8; a weak D match, TRBD2 (5 bases). CDR1 SGHVS and CDR2 FQNEAQ come from the germline V gene. The V gene lost 4 bases and the J gene lost 5 bases, with 17 bases spanning the gap. The CDR3 is made up of 16 amino acids. The chain's CDR3 is CASSSVGEIGTGELFF. The CDR3 nucleotides are TGTGCCAGCAGCTCGGTCGGGGAGATCGGTACCGGGGAGCTGTTTTTT.

This clonotype was seen only a few times. CDR3 in amino acids: CASSLDGTRKVIPGELFF. DNA of the CDR3: TGTGCCAGCAGCCTAGATGGGACTAGAAAAGTAATTCCCGGGGAGCTGTTTTTT. The chain carries TRBV7-3 and TRBJ2-2; 8 positions agree with TRBD2. With V trimmed by 5 bases and J by 6 bases, 17 bases remained unmatched. CDR3 size: 18 residues. Germline values: CDR1 SGHTA, CDR2 FQGTGA.

The chain links TRBV7-9 to TRBJ1-1; D gene ambiguous. The CDR3 is 12 residues long. Trimming removed 9 bases at V and 1 base at J, with 9 bases between. Germline-derived CDR1 and CDR2 are SEHNR and FQNEAQ (reference sequence). CDR3 protein: CASSAENTEAFF. The DNA of the CDR3 is TGTGCCAGTTCGGCAGAGAACACTGAAGCTTTCTTT.

The chain links TRBV28 to TRBJ2-7; D may match TRBD1 or TRBD2 (5 bases each). The CDR3 has 15 residues. Germline lookup yields CDR1 MDHEN and CDR2 SYDVKM. Trimming took 6 bases from V and 0 from J, leaving 15 bases between them. Here the CDR3 reads CASSLPGRSSYEQYF. CDR3 coding DNA: TGTGCCAGCAGCCTCCCGGGGCGTAGCTCCTACGAGCAGTACTTC. Using reference TRBV28 and TRBJ2-7 for the parts outside the CDR3, the full variable domain is DVKVTQSSRYLVKRTGEKVFLECVQDMDHENMFWYRQDPGLGLRLIYFSYDVKMKEKGDIPEGYSVSREKKERFSLILESASTNQTSMYLCASSLPGRSSYEQYFGPGTRLTVT.

This clonotype was seen only a few times. The V and J genes are TRBV6-6 and TRBJ2-1; 8 nucleotides line up with TRBD2. The germline gives CDR1 MNHNY, CDR2 SVGAGI (reference sequence). This CDR3 has 13 amino acids. The trim removed 7 bases at V and 10 bases at J, leaving 9 bases unmatched. CDR3 nucleotides: TGTGCCAGCAAACTAGCGGAGCTTCAGGAGCAGTTCTTC. Its protein product is CASKLAELQEQFF.